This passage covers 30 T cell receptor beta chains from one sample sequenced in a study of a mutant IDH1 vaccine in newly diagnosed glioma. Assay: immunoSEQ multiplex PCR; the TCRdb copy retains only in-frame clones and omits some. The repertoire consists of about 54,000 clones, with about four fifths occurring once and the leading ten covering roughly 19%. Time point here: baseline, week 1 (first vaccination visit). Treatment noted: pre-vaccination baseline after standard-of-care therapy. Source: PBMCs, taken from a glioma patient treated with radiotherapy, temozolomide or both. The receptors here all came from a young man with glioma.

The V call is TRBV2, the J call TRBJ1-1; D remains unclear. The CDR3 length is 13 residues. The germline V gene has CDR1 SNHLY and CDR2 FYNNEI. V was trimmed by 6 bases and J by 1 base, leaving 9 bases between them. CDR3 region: CASSKEGNTEAFF. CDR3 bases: TGTGCCAGCAGCAAGGAAGGGAACACTGAAGCTTTCTTT.

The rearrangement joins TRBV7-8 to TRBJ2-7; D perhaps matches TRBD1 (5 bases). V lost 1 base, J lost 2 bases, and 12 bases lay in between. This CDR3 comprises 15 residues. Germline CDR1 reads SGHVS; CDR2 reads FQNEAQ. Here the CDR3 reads CASSLGQGRTYEQYF. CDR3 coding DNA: TGTGCCAGCAGCTTAGGGCAGGGTAGAACCTACGAGCAGTACTTC.

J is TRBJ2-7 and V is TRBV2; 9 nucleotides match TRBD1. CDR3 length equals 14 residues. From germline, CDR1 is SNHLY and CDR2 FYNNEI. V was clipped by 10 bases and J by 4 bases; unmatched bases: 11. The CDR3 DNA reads TGTGCCACTCTACACGGACAGGGGCGATACGAGCAGTACTTC. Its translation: CATLHGQGRYEQYF. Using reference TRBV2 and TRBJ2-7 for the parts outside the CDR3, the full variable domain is EPEVTQTPSHQVTQMGQEVILRCVPISNHLYFYWYRQILGQKVEFLVSFYNNEISEKSEIFDDQFSVERPDGSNFTLKIRSTKLEDSAMYFCATLHGQGRYEQYFGPGTRLTVT.

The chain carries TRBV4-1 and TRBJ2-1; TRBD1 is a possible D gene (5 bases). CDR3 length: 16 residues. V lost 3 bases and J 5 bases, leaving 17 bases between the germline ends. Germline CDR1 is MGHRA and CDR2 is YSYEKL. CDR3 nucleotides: TGCGCCAGCAGCCAGTCAGCGATTTGGGGCAACAATGAGCAGTTCTTC. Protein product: CASSQSAIWGNNEQFF.

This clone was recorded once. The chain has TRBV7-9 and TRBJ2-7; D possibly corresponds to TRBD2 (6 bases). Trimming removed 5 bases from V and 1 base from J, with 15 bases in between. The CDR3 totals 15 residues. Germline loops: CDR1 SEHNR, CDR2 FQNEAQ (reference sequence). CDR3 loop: CASSGGTSISYEQYF. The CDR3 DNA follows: TGTGCCAGCAGCGGAGGGACTTCTATATCCTACGAGCAGTACTTC.

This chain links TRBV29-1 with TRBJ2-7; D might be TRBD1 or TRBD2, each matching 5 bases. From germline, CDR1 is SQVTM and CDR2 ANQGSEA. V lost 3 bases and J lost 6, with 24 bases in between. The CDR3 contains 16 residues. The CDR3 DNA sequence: TGCAGCGTTGAGGGGGTACGGGTAGGAAATCGTTTCGAGCAGTACTTC. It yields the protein CSVEGVRVGNRFEQYF.

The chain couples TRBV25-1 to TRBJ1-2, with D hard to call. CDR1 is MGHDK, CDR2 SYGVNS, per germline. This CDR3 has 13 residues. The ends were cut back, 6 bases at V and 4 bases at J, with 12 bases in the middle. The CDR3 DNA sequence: TGTGCCAGCAGACCGGCTTATCTCTATGGCTACACCTTC. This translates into CASRPAYLYGYTF.

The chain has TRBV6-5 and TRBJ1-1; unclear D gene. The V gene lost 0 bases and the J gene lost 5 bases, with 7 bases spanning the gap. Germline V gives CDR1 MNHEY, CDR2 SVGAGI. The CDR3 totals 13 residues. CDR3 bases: TGTGCCAGCAGTTACTCACCGGGGACTGAAGCTTTCTTT. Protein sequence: CASSYSPGTEAFF.

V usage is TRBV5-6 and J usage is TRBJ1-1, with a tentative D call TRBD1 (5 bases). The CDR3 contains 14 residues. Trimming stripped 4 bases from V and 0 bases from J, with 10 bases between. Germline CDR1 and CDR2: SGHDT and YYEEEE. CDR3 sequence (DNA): TGTGCCAGCAGCCGGTGGGACCTGAACACTGAAGCTTTCTTT. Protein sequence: CASSRWDLNTEAFF.

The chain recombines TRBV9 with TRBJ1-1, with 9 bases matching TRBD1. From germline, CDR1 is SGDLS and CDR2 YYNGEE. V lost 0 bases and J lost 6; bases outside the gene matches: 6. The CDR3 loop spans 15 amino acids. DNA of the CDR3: TGTGCCAGCAGCGTAGACTGGACAGGGGACCCTGAAGCTTTCTTT. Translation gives CASSVDWTGDPEAFF.

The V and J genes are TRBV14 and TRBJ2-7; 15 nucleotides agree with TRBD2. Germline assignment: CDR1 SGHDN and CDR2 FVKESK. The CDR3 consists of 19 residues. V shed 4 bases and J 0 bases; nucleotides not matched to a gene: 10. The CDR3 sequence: CASSPLPGLAGGPSYEQYF. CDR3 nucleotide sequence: TGTGCCAGCAGCCCTTTACCGGGACTAGCGGGAGGACCCTCCTACGAGCAGTACTTC. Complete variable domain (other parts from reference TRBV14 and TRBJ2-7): EAGVTQFPSHSVIEKGQTVTLRCDPISGHDNLYWYRRVMGKEIKFLLHFVKESKQDESGMPNNRFLAERTGGTYSTLKVQPAELEDSGVYFCASSPLPGLAGGPSYEQYFGPGTRLTVT.

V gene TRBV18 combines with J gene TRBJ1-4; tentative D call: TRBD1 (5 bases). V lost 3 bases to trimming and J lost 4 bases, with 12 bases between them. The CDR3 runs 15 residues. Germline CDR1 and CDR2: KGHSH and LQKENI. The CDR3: CASSPSGGLNEKLFF. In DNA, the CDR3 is TGTGCCAGCTCACCGTCGGGGGGTCTTAATGAAAAACTGTTTTTT.

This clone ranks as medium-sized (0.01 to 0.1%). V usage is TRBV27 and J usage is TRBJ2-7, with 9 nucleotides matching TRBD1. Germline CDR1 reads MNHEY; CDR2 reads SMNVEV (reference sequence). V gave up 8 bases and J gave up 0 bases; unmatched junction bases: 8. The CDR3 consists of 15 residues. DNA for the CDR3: TGTGCCAGCGGACCTGACAGGGGGAGCTCCTACGAGCAGTACTTC. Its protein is CASGPDRGSSYEQYF.

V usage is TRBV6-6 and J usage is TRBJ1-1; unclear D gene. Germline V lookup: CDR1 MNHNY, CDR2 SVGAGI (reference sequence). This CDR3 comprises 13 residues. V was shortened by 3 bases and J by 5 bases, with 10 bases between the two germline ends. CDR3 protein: CASSYTALTEAFF. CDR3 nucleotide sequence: TGTGCCAGCAGTTATACGGCCCTTACTGAAGCTTTCTTT.

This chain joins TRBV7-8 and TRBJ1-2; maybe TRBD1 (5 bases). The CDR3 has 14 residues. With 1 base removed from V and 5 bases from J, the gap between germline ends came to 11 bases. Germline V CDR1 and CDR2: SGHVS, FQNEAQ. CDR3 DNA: TGTGCCAGCAGCTTAGATGGGGACCTGTATGGCTACACCTTC. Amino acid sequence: CASSLDGDLYGYTF.

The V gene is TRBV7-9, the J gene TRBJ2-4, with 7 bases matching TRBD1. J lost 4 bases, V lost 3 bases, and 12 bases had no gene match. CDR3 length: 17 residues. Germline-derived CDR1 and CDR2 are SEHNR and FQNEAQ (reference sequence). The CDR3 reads CASSLTELGQRKNIQYF. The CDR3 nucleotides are TGTGCCAGCAGCTTGACCGAACTGGGACAGCGAAAAAACATTCAGTACTTC. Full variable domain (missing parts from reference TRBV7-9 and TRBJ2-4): DTGVSQNPRHKITKRGQNVTFRCDPISEHNRLYWYRQTLGQGPEFLTYFQNEAQLEKSRLLSDRFSAERPKGSFSTLEIQRTEQGDSAMYLCASSLTELGQRKNIQYFGAGTRLSVL.

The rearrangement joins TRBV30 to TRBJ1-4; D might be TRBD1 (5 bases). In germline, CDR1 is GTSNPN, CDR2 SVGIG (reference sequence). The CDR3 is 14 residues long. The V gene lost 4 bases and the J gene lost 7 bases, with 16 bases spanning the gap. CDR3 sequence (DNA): TGTGCCTGGACCCTGGGGACTTCGGGTGAAAAACTGTTTTTT. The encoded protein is CAWTLGTSGEKLFF.

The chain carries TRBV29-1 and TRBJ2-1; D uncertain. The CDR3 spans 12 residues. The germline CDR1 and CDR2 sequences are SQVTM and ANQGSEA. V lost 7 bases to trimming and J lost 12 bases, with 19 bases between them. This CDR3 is CSATASGIVQFF. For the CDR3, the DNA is TGCAGCGCCACGGCATCTGGAATCGTGCAGTTCTTC.

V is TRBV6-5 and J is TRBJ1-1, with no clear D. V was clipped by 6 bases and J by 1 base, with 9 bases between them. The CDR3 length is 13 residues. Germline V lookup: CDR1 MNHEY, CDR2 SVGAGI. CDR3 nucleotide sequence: TGTGCCAGCAGCCCCGAGGGGAACACTGAAGCTTTCTTT. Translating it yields CASSPEGNTEAFF.

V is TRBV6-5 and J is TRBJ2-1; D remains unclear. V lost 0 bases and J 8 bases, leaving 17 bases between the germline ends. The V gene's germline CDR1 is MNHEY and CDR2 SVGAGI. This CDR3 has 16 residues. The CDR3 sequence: CASSYSPVLRIDEQFF. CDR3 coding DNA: TGTGCCAGCAGTTACTCTCCGGTGTTGAGAATCGATGAGCAGTTCTTC.

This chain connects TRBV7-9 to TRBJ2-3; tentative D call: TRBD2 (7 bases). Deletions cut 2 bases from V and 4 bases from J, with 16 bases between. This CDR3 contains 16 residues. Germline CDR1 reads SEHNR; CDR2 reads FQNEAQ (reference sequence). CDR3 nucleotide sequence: TGTGCCAGCAGCTTAAGGGGGGGCGCAACCTCAGATACGCAGTATTTT. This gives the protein CASSLRGGATSDTQYF.

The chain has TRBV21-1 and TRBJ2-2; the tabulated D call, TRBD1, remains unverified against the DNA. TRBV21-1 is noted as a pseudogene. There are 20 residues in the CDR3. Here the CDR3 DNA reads TGTGCCAGCAGCAAAGCTTTTGCCCGCCATTGGGCAGAGAACACCGGGGAGCTGTTTTTT. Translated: CASSKAFARHWAENTGELFF.

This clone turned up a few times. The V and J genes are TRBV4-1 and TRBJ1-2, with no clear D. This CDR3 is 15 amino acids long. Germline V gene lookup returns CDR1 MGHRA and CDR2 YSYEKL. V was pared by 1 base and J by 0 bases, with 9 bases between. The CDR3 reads CASSQGATTNYGYTF. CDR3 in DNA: TGCGCCAGCAGCCAAGGGGCAACAACTAACTATGGCTACACCTTC.

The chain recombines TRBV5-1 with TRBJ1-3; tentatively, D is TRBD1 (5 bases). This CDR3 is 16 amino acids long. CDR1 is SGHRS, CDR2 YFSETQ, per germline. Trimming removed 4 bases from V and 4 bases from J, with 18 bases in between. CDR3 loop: CASSPLGVGSGNTIYF. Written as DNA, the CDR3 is TGCGCCAGCAGCCCGCTGGGGGTCGGGTCCGGAAACACCATATATTTT.

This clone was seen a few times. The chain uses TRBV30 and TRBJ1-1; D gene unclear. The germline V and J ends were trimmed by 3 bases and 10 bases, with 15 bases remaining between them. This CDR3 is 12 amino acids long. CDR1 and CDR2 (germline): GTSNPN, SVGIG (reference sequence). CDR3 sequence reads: CAWSPSSHGAFF. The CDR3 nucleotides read TGTGCCTGGAGCCCAAGCTCCCATGGAGCTTTCTTT.

In nucleotides, the CDR3 is TGTGCCAGCAGCAAGTACGTTCAGGGGGCGGGCAATCAGCCCCAGCATTTT. It is translated as CASSKYVQGAGNQPQHF. This chain connects TRBV21-1 to TRBJ1-5; TRBD1, the table's D call, lacks a check against the DNA. TRBV21-1 is a documented pseudogene. This CDR3 contains 17 residues.

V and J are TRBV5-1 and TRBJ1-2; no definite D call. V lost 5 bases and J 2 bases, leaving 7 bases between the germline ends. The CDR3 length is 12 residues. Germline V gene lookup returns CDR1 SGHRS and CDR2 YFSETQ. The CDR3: CASRRENYGYTF. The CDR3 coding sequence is TGCGCCAGCAGGCGGGAAAACTATGGCTACACCTTC.

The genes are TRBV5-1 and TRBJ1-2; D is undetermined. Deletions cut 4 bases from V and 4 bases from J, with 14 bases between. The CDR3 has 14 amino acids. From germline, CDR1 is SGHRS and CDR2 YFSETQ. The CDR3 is CASSQSGRSYGYTF. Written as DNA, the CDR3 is TGCGCCAGCAGCCAGTCGGGCAGGTCCTATGGCTACACCTTC. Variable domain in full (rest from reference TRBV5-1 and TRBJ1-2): KAGVTQTPRYLIKTRGQQVTLSCSPISGHRSVSWYQQTPGQGLQFLFEYFSETQRNKGNFPGRFSGRQFSNSRSEMNVSTLELGDSALYLCASSQSGRSYGYTFGSGTRLTVV.

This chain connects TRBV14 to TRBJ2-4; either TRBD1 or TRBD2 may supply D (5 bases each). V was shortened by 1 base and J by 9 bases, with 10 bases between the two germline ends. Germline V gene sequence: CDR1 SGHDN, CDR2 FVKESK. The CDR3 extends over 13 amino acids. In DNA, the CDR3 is TGTGCCAGCAGCCAAGTCGGGGCTGGCATTCAGTACTTC. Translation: CASSQVGAGIQYF.

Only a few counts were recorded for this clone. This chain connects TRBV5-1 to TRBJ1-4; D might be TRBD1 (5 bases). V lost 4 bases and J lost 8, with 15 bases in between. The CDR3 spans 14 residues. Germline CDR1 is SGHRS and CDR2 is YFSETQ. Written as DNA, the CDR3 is TGCGCCAGCAGCCTCGGGGGGATTTGGGAAAAACTGTTTTTT. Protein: CASSLGGIWEKLFF.